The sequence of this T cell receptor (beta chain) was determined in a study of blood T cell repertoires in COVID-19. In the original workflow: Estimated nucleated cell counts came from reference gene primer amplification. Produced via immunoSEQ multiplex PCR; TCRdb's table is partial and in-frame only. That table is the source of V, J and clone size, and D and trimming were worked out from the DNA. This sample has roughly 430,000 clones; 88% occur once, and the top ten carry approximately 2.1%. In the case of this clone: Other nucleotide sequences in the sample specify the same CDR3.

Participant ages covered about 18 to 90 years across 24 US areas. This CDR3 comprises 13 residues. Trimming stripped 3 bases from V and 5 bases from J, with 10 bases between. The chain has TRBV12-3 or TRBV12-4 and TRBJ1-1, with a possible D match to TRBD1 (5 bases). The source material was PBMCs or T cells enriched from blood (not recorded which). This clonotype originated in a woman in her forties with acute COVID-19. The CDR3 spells CASSLQGGTEAFF. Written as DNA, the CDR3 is TGTGCCAGCAGTTTGCAGGGAGGTACTGAAGCTTTCTTT.